This is a list of T cell receptor beta chains from one sample in a study of cytomegalovirus exposure and HLA in healthy donors. The method was immunoSEQ multiplex PCR; TCRdb's version includes in-frame clones alone and lacks a portion of them. In the table there are under 200,000 clones, roughly 73% of which are singletons. The source material was PBMCs. The receptors here all came from a woman in her 30s in good health and CMV-seronegative. Each CDR3 is given with its conserved first and last residue. D genes are given only for firm matches. The size field is filled for only some rows; it gives once, few, many or a size class.

abundance	j_gene	v_gene	d_gene	CDR3nt	CDR3aa
once	TRBJ1-3	TRBV10-3	.	TGTGCCATCAAGATGGACACTTACCGCTCTGGAAACACCATATATTTT	CAIKMDTYRSGNTIYF
.	TRBJ2-5	TRBV11-3	TRBD1	TGTGCCAGCAGCTTAGGCGGGACAGGGGGCGCGGAGACCCAGTACTTC	CASSLGGTGGAETQYF
.	TRBJ1-6	TRBV5-1	.	TGCGCCAGCAGTAGGGGCGATTCACCCCTCCACTTT	CASSRGDSPLHF
.	TRBJ2-7	TRBV19	TRBD1	TGTGCCAGTAGTATGCACTGGACAGGGTCCCTCAACTACGAGCAGTACTTC	CASSMHWTGSLNYEQYF
.	TRBJ1-2	TRBV4-2	TRBD1	TGTGCCAGCAGCCAAGATCGGACAGGGGGCTTGGATGGCTACACCTTC	CASSQDRTGGLDGYTF
.	TRBJ1-2	TRBV19	.	TGTGCCAGTAGTATGGGGAGGCAGGGCCCTACAGCAAACTATGGCTACACCTTC	CASSMGRQGPTANYGYTF
.	TRBJ1-2	TRBV4-1	TRBD1	TGCGCCAGCAGCCACGGGACAGGGGGCCGAGCTGGTGGCTACACCTTC	CASSHGTGGRAGGYTF
few	TRBJ1-1	TRBV18	.	TGTGCCAGCTCACCTTCTTACAGGGAATCGGACACTGAAGCTTTCTTT	CASSPSYRESDTEAFF
.	TRBJ2-3	TRBV6-1	.	TGTGCCAGCAGTGAAAGCACAGATATGCAGTATTTT	CASSESTDMQYF
few	TRBJ2-7	TRBV9	.	TGTGCCAGCAGCCCCCTCGAACTTTCCTACGAGCAGTACTTC	CASSPLELSYEQYF
.	TRBJ2-3	TRBV7-2	TRBD2	TGTGCCGGTGCTCGGGAGGGGGGCATGTCAGATACGCAGTATTTT	CAGAREGGMSDTQYF
.	TRBJ1-2	TRBV9	.	TGTGCCAGCAGCGTAGCTTCAAGAGGGGGGGTTGGGGTCCCTGACTATGGCTACACCTTC	CASSVASRGGVGVPDYGYTF
few	TRBJ1-6	TRBV5-4	.	TGTGCCAGCAGCTTGGCTGCCGACAGACATCCCCTCCACTTT	CASSLAADRHPLHF
.	TRBJ1-2	TRBV4-1	.	TGCGCCAGCGGTGAAGGGGGCTATGGCTACACCTTC	CASGEGGYGYTF
once	TRBJ2-7	TRBV4-3	TRBD2	TGCGCCAGCAGCCAAGCCGGGACTAGTAGCCACGAGCAGTACTTC	CASSQAGTSSHEQYF
.	TRBJ1-1	TRBV19	.	TGTGCCAGTAGTATGTCAGCGCGGGGCGCTTTCTTT	CASSMSARGAFF
.	TRBJ1-3	TRBV11-2	.	TGTGCCAGCAGCTTAGCAGGGAGGTCGGGAAACACCATATATTTT	CASSLAGRSGNTIYF
.	TRBJ1-2	TRBV2	.	TGTGCCAGCAGCAAACAGGGCTATGGCTACACCTTC	CASSKQGYGYTF
few	TRBJ2-6	TRBV6-4	.	TGTGCCAGCAGCGTAGCCTCTGGGGCCAACGTCCTGACTTTC	CASSVASGANVLTF
few	TRBJ2-7	TRBV25-1	TRBD1	TGTGCCACCGGGGGACAGGCCTACGAGCAGTACTTC	CATGGQAYEQYF
few	TRBJ1-3	TRBV28	TRBD1	TGTGCCAGCGGAACAGGGGGCCGAAACACCATATATTTT	CASGTGGRNTIYF
.	TRBJ1-5	TRBV6-6	.	TGTGCCAGCAGAGGTCCCGGGAATCAGCCCCAGCATTTT	CASRGPGNQPQHF
.	TRBJ2-3	TRBV7-7	TRBD1	TGTGCTAGCAGCGCTAGTCAGGGGGCAAGGGATACGCAGTATTTT	CASSASQGARDTQYF
.	TRBJ1-3	TRBV5-6	TRBD1	TGTGCCAGCAGCCCGGGGACAGGGATTTCTGGAAACACCATATATTTT	CASSPGTGISGNTIYF
once	TRBJ2-2	TRBV7-2	TRBD1	TGTGCCAGCAGCCCGGGACAGGGTGGAACCGGGGAGCTGTTTTTT	CASSPGQGGTGELFF
.	TRBJ1-1	TRBV18	.	TGTGCCAGCTCACCACGTGTGCAGAAACAGGCAATGAACACTGAAGCTTTCTTT	CASSPRVQKQAMNTEAFF
.	TRBJ2-1	TRBV6-4	.	TGTGCCAGCAGACCCACAACGGGGGACTACAATGAGCAGTTCTTC	CASRPTTGDYNEQFF
once	TRBJ2-2	TRBV7-9	.	TGTGCCAGCAGCTTATGGGTGGGGCGAACCGGGGAGCTGTTTTTT	CASSLWVGRTGELFF
.	TRBJ2-2	TRBV6-1	TRBD1	TGTGCCAGCAGTGAACGACAGGGATTAACCGGGGAGCTGTTTTTT	CASSERQGLTGELFF
few	TRBJ1-4	TRBV30	.	TGTGCCTGGAGTTCCACGGACGGGGGAGAGAAACTGTTTTTT	CAWSSTDGGEKLFF
.	TRBJ1-6	TRBV19	TRBD1	TGTGCCAGTAGGGTCAGGACAGGACCTAATTCACCCCTCCACTTT	CASRVRTGPNSPLHF
once	TRBJ2-1	TRBV5-1	TRBD2	TGCGCCAGCAGCGGGGGGACTAGCGGGAGTGCGGAGCAGTTCTTC	CASSGGTSGSAEQFF
.	TRBJ2-1	TRBV7-2	TRBD2	TGTGCCAGCAGGGGTGGACGGGGGGGATACAATGAGCAGTTCTTC	CASRGGRGGYNEQFF
.	TRBJ2-7	TRBV11-2	.	TGTGCCAGCAGCCCCCCCAGGGGCGCGACCTACGAGCAGTACTTC	CASSPPRGATYEQYF
.	TRBJ1-1	TRBV19	TRBD1	TGTGCCAGTAGTATGGGGACAGCCAACACTGAAGCTTTCTTT	CASSMGTANTEAFF
.	TRBJ2-7	TRBV29-1	.	TGCAGCGTTGAAACAGAATACTCCTACCACTACGAGCAGTACTTC	CSVETEYSYHYEQYF
.	TRBJ2-7	TRBV5-1	TRBD1	TGCGCCAACCATAAACAGGGGGCGTACTTC	CANHKQGAYF
.	TRBJ2-5	TRBV2	TRBD1	TGTGCCAGCAGAGAGACAGGGGGCCAAGAGACCCAGTACTTC	CASRETGGQETQYF
.	TRBJ2-7	TRBV29-1	TRBD2	TGCAGCGTTAACGGACTAGCGGGAAGAGGAGCCGAGCAGTACTTC	CSVNGLAGRGAEQYF
.	TRBJ2-3	TRBV15	TRBD1	TGTGCCACCAGCCTCAGGGGGACGGCAGATACGCAGTATTTT	CATSLRGTADTQYF
.	TRBJ1-6	TRBV7-2	.	TGTGCCAGCAGCTTAGGGGGTTGGAGGCTCAGCTCCTATAATTCACCCCTCCACTTT	CASSLGGWRLSSYNSPLHF
.	TRBJ1-6	TRBV28	.	TGTGCCAGCAGTCAACCGGGGGAGCGTTCACCCCTCCACTTT	CASSQPGERSPLHF
.	TRBJ1-2	TRBV6-1	.	TGTGCCAGCAGGTCCCATGGGGGGAACTATGGCTACACCTTC	CASRSHGGNYGYTF
.	TRBJ2-5	TRBV6-5	TRBD1	TGTGCCAGCAGTTCGGGACAGCTAGCTCAAGAGACCCAGTACTTC	CASSSGQLAQETQYF
.	TRBJ1-2	TRBV2	TRBD1	TGTGCCAGCAGTGAAAGACAGGGGCCGCGGCGAGGGGGATATGGCTACACCTTC	CASSERQGPRRGGYGYTF
few	TRBJ1-2	TRBV19	TRBD1	TGTGCCAGTAGTCCGACAGGGGTCGCCTATGGCTACACCTTC	CASSPTGVAYGYTF
.	TRBJ1-1	TRBV9	.	TGTGCCAGCAGCGTAGCCAGGGGGAACACTGAAGCTTTCTTT	CASSVARGNTEAFF
.	TRBJ1-2	TRBV7-7	TRBD1	TGTGCCAGCAGCTTAACAGTAGGGGGCGATGGCTACACCTTC	CASSLTVGGDGYTF
.	TRBJ1-2	TRBV11-2	TRBD1	TGTGCCAGCAGCTTAGCCTCAGACAGGGACTATGGCTACACCTTC	CASSLASDRDYGYTF
.	TRBJ2-3	TRBV7-2	.	TGTGCCAGCAGCTTAGCAGGGGTCGGTGGAGATACGCAGTATTTT	CASSLAGVGGDTQYF
.	TRBJ1-2	TRBV6-6	.	TGTGCCAGCAGTCAGGCAGGGATATACACCTTC	CASSQAGIYTF
.	TRBJ2-2	TRBV5-1	TRBD2	TGCGCCAGCGCATTGGGGGGACTAGCGGGAACTAACACCGGGGAGCTGTTTTTT	CASALGGLAGTNTGELFF
once	TRBJ1-2	TRBV5-4	.	TGTGCCAGCAGGCCGGGACGGGGAGGGGGCTACACCTTC	CASRPGRGGGYTF